The subject of this entry is one T cell receptor (beta chain). As yet, its antigen is unknown. The data were taken from a study of OX40 agonist ivuxolimab in advanced cancers. Study summary: Dosing consisted of intravenous ivuxolimab at 0.01 to 10 mg/kg every 2 weeks. Study-level results: The CD4+ and CD8+ T cells in the blood had expanded clonally by week 6 at 0.1 to 3.0 mg/kg.

The CDR3 consists of 15 residues. In germline, CDR1 is SGDLS, CDR2 YYNGEE. The J segment lost 7 bases and the V segment lost 4 bases, leaving 7 bases of the junction unmatched. Sequenced by immunoSEQ multiplex PCR; TCRdb stores in-frame clones only, minus some. The sample has tens of thousands of clones; roughly 90% are singletons. The sample consisted of CD4+ or CD8+ T cells sorted from blood, taken in a trial of the OX40 agonist ivuxolimab. The clonotype originates from an adult with an advanced solid tumor such as melanoma, head and neck, liver or kidney cancer. J is TRBJ1-6 and V is TRBV9, with 8 bases fitting TRBD1. This CDR3 reads CASSSTGGANSPLHF. CDR3 in DNA: TGTGCCAGCAGCTCTACAGGGGGTGCCAATTCACCCCTCCACTTT.